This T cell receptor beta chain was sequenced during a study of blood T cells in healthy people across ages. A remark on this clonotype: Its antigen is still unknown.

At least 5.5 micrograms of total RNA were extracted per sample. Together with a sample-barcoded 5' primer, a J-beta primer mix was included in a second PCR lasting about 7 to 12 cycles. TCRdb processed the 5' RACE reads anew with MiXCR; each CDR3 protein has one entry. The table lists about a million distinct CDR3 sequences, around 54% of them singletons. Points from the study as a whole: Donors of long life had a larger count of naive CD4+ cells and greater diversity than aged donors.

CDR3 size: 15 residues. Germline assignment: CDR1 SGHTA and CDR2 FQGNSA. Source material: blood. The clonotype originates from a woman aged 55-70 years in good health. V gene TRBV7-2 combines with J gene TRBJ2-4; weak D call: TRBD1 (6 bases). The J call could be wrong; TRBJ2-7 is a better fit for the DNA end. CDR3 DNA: TGTGCCAGCAGCTCAATAGCATTAGGGGGCTACGAGCAGTACTTC. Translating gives CASSSIALGGYEQYF.